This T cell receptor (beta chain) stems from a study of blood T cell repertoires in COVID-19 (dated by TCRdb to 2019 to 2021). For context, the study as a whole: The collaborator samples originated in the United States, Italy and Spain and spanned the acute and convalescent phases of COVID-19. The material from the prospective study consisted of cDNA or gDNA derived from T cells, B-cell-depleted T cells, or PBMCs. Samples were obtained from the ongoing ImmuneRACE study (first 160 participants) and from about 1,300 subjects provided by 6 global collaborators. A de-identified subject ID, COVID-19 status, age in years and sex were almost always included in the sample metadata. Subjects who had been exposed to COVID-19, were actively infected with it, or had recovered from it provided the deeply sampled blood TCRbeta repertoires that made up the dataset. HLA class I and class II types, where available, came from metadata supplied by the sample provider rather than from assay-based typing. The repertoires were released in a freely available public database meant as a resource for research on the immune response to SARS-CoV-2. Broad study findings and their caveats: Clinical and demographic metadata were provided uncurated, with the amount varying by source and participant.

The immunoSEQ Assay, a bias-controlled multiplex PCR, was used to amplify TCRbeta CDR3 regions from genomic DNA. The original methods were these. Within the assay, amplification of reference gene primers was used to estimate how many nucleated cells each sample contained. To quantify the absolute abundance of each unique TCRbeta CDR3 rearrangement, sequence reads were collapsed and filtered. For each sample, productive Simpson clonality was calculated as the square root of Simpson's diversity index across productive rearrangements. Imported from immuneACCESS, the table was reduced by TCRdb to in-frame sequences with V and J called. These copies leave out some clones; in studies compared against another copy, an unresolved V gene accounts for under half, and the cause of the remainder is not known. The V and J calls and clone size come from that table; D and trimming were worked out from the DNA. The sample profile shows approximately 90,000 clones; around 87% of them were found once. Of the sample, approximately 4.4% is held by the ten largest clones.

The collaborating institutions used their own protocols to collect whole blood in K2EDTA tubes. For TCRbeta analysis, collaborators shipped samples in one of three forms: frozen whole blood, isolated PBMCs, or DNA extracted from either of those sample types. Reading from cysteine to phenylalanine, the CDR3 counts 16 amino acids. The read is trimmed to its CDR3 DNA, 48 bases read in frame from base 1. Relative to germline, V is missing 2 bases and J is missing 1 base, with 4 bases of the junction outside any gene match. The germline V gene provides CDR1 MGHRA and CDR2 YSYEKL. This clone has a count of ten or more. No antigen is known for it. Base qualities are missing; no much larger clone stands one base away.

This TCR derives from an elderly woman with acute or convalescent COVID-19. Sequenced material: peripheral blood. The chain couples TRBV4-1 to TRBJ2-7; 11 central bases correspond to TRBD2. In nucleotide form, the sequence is TGCGCCAGCAGCCAAAATAGCGGGAGGGCATCCTACGAGCAGTACTTC. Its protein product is CASSQNSGRASYEQYF.